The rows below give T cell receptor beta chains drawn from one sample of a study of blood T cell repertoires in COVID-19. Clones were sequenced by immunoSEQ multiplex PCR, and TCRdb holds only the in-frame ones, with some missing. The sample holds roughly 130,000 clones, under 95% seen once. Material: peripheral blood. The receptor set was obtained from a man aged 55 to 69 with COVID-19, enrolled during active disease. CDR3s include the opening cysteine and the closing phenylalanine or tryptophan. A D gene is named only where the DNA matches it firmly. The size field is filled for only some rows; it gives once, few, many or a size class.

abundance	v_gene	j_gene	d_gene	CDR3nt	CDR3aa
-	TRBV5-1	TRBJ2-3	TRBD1	TGCGCCAGCAGGAGCAGGGGGCTGGAGTCTGATACGCAGTATTTT	CASRSRGLESDTQYF
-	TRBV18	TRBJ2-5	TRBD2	TGTGCCAGCTCACCATCCCTAGCGGGGGGGGACCAAGAGACCCAGTACTTC	CASSPSLAGGDQETQYF
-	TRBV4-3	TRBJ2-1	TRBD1	TGCGCCAGCAGCCCCCATCCGGGACAGGATAACAATGAGCAGTTCTTC	CASSPHPGQDNNEQFF
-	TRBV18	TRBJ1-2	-	TGTGCCAGCTCACCACCATCTTACGGTGGCTACACCTTC	CASSPPSYGGYTF
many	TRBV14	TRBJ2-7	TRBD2	TGTGCCAGCAGCCAAGGCGGGCGGGGACTAGCGGGACTCTCCTACGAGCAGTACTTC	CASSQGGRGLAGLSYEQYF
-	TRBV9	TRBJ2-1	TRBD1	TGTGCCAGCAGCGGAGACAGGGGGAGCAATGAGCAGTTCTTC	CASSGDRGSNEQFF
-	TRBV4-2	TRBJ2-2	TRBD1	TGTGCCAGCAGCCTCGGGACAGGGGGGGACACCGGGGAGCTGTTTTTT	CASSLGTGGDTGELFF
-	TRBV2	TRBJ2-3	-	TGTGCCAGCAGTCACGTACTACTAGAAGGAGATACGCAGTATTTT	CASSHVLLEGDTQYF
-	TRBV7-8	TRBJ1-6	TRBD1	TGTGCCAGCAGTTTAGACAGGGTGGATTCACCCCTCCACTTT	CASSLDRVDSPLHF
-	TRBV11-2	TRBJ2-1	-	TGTGCCAGCAGCTTAGAGGCGGGGTCCTACAATGAGCAGTTCTTC	CASSLEAGSYNEQFF
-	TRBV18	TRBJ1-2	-	TGTGCCAGCTCGAGTTGGGGGCATGGCTACACCTTC	CASSSWGHGYTF
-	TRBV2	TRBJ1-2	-	TGTGCCAGCAGCGGGACTAACTATGGCTACACCTTC	CASSGTNYGYTF
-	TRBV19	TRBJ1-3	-	TGTGCCAGTAGTACATCTAGGACAGTTGGAAACACCATATATTTT	CASSTSRTVGNTIYF
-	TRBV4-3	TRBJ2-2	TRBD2	TGCGCCAGCAGCCAAGGAGTTGGTCAGTCTCTTGGGACTAGACGGACCGGGGAGCTGTTTTTT	CASSQGVGQSLGTRRTGELFF
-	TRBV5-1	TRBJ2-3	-	TGCGCCAGCAGATTTGACAGGCTTAGCACAGATACGCAGTATTTT	CASRFDRLSTDTQYF
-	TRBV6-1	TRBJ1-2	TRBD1	TGTGCCAGCAGTGAAGCGCTTCGGGGGACAGTGAACTATGGCTACACCTTC	CASSEALRGTVNYGYTF
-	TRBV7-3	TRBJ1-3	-	TGTGCCAGCAGCTTGTTTCCGGAGGACACCATATATTTT	CASSLFPEDTIYF
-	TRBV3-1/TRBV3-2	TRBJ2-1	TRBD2	TGTGCCAGCAGCAATAGCGGGAACGCCAACAATGAGCAGTTCTTC	CASSNSGNANNEQFF
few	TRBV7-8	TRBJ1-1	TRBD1	TGTGCCAGCAGCGATTACGACAGGGGGCCGGGAATGAACACTGAAGCTTTCTTT	CASSDYDRGPGMNTEAFF
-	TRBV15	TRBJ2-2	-	TGTGCCACCAGCAGAGATGGACAGTTCACCGGGGAGCTGTTTTTT	CATSRDGQFTGELFF
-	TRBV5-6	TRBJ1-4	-	TGTGCCAGCAGCTTGGTGGACAGCACTAATGAAAAACTGTTTTTT	CASSLVDSTNEKLFF
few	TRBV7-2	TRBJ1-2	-	TGTGCCAGCAGCTCAGGACAGTTGTTCTATGGCTACACCTTC	CASSSGQLFYGYTF
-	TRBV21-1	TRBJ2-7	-	TGTGCCAGCCTCAAACGAAGGGACAAAGGCTACGAGCAGTACTTC	CASLKRRDKGYEQYF
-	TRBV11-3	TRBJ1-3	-	TGTGCCAGCAGCCCCGGCGGGAGCTCTGGAAACACCATATATTTT	CASSPGGSSGNTIYF
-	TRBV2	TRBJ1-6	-	TGTGCCAGCAGACGGGACATCGGGCGATTCCCCCTCCACTTT	CASRRDIGRFPLHF
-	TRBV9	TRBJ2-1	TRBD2	TGTGCCAGCAGCCTCAGCGGGAGCTCCTACAATGAGCAGTTCTTC	CASSLSGSSYNEQFF
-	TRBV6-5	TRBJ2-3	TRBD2	TGTGCCAGCAGCCCACCCGGGGGGGCTACAGATACGCAGTATTTT	CASSPPGGATDTQYF
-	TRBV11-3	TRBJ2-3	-	TGTGCCAGCAGCTCCGACAGCCTGGCAGATACGCAGTATTTT	CASSSDSLADTQYF
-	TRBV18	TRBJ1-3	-	TGTGCCAGCTCACCAGAACAGGATCTGGAAAACACCATATATTTT	CASSPEQDLENTIYF
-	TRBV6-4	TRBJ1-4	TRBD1	TGTGCCAGCGGTGGTTGGGACAGCTTTAATGAAAAACTGTTTTTT	CASGGWDSFNEKLFF
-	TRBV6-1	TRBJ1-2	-	TGTGCCAGCAGTGAATTTGAAACAGGCTATGGCTACACCTTC	CASSEFETGYGYTF
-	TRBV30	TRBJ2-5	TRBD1	TGTGCCTGTGCCGGGACAGGGGGCAAGACCCAGTACTTC	CACAGTGGKTQYF
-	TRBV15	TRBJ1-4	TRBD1	TGTGCCACCAGCAGGACAGGGAGTAATGAAAAACTGTTTTTT	CATSRTGSNEKLFF
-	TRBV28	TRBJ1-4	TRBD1	TGTGCCAGCAGCATCCAACAGAACAGGGGGCAGGGGGAAAAACTGTTTTTT	CASSIQQNRGQGEKLFF
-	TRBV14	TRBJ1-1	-	TGTGCCAGCAGCCAAGACCCGTCGAACACTGAAGCTTTCTTT	CASSQDPSNTEAFF
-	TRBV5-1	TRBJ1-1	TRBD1	TGCGCCAGCAGCTTGGCAGGGGACAGCTCAGAAGCTTTCTTT	CASSLAGDSSEAFF
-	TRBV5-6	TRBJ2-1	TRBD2	TGTGCCAGCAGCTTGAAGCGGGCTAGCGGGAGATATGAGCAGTTCTTC	CASSLKRASGRYEQFF
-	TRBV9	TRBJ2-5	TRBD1	TGTGCCGGCAGCACAATGCCGGGACAGGGCCTCGAGACCCAGTACTTC	CAGSTMPGQGLETQYF
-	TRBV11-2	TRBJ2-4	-	TGTGCCAGCAGCTTAATTAGGCGGGCCAAAAACATTCAGTACTTC	CASSLIRRAKNIQYF
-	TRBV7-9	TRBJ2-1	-	TGTGCCAGCAGCTTAGACACCGGAGGGGAGCAGTTCTTC	CASSLDTGGEQFF
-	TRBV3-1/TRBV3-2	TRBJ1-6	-	TGTGCCAGCAGCCAAGTTGAGGCACCCCTCCACTTT	CASSQVEAPLHF
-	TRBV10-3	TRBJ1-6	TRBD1	TGTGCCATCAGCTACGACAGGGAATATTCACCCCTCCACTTT	CAISYDREYSPLHF
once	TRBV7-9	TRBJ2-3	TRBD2	TGTGCCAGCAGCTTAGGTGGTAGCGGGAGAACGGATACGCAGTATTTT	CASSLGGSGRTDTQYF
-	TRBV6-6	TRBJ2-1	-	TGTGCCAGCAGGCTGGACAGCAACCTAGCTGTGCGGGAGTTCTTC	CASRLDSNLAVREFF
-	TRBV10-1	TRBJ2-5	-	TGCGCCAGCAGTGAATCCGCTCGCCGCGGTGGTGGGGAGACCCAGTACTTC	CASSESARRGGGETQYF
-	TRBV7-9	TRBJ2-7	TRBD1	TGTGCCAGCAGCTTAGAAGAGGGGGACAGGGTTAACGAGCAGTACTTC	CASSLEEGDRVNEQYF
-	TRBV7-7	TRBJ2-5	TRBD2	TGTGCTAGCAGCCCCGGACTAGCGGGAGGCGGGGAGACCCAGTACTTC	CASSPGLAGGGETQYF
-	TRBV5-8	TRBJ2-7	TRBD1	TGTGCCAGCAGCTTTCTACGGACAGGGGGCGAGCAGTACTTC	CASSFLRTGGEQYF
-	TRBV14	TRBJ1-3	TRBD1	TGTGCCAGCAGCCAACAGGGGGCTGGAAACACCATATATTTT	CASSQQGAGNTIYF
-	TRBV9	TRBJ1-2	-	TGTGCCAGCAGCCCGACTCTTAACTATGGCTACACCTTC	CASSPTLNYGYTF
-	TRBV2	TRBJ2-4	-	TGTGCCAGCATCACCGATCCGGTAGCCAAAAACATTCAGTACTTC	CASITDPVAKNIQYF
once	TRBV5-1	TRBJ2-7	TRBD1	TGCGCCAGCAGCTCGGGACAGGGAGGCTACGAGCAGTACTTC	CASSSGQGGYEQYF
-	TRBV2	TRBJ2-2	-	TGTGCCAGCAGTGGGGGACAACGAGTAACCGGGGAGCTGTTTTTT	CASSGGQRVTGELFF
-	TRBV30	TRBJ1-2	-	TGTGCCTGGAGTGGGGCAGGGATCTTTGGATATGGCTACACCTTC	CAWSGAGIFGYGYTF
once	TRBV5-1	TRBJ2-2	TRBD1	TGCGCCAGCAGCTTGTCCCCAGGGGGCTCCGGGGAGCTGTTTTTT	CASSLSPGGSGELFF
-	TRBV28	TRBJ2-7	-	TGTGCCAGCAGTTTACCCGGGAACCCGTACGAGCAGTACTTC	CASSLPGNPYEQYF
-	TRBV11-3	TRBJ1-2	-	TGTGCCAGCAGCCCACGGGGGGGGCGCGGGTATGGCTACACCTTC	CASSPRGGRGYGYTF
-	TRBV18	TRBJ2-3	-	TGTGCCAGCTCACCACTGGTAGCGGCCACAGATACGCAGTATTTT	CASSPLVAATDTQYF
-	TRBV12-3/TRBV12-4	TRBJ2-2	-	TGTGCCAGCAGTTCCCTTAACACCGGGGAGCTGTTTTTT	CASSSLNTGELFF